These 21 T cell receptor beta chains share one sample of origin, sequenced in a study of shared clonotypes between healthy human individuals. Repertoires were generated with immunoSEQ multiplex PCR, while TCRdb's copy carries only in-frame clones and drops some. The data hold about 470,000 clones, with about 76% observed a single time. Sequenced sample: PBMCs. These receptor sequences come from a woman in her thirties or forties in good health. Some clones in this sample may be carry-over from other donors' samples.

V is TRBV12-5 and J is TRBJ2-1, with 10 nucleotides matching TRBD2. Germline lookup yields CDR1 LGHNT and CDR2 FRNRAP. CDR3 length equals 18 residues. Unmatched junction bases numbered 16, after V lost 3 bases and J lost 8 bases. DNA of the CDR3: TGTGCTAGTGGTTTATCGAGCCCTAGCGGGAGTGGAGGGGATGAGCAGTTCTTC. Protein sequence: CASGLSSPSGSGGDEQFF.

CDR3 sequence: CASSYSKGFTEQFF. CDR3 in DNA: TGTGCCAGCAGTTACTCGAAAGGCTTCACTGAGCAGTTCTTC. The rearrangement joins TRBV6-6 to TRBJ2-1; D is ambiguous. This CDR3 is built from 14 residues. The germline CDR1 and CDR2 sequences are MNHNY and SVGAGI (reference sequence). The ends were cut back, 0 bases at V and 9 bases at J, with 12 bases in the middle.

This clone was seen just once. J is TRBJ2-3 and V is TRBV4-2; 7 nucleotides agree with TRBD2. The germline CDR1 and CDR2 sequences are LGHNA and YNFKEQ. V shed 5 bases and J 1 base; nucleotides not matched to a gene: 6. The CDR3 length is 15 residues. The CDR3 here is CASSYPAGRTDTQYF. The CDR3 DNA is TGTGCCAGCAGCTATCCAGCGGGGCGCACAGATACGCAGTATTTT.

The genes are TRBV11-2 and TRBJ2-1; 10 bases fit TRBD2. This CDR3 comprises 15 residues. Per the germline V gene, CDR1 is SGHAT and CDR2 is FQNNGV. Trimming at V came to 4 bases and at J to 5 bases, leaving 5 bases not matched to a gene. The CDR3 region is CASSSRLAGDNEQFF. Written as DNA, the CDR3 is TGTGCCAGCAGCTCCCGACTAGCGGGCGACAATGAGCAGTTCTTC.

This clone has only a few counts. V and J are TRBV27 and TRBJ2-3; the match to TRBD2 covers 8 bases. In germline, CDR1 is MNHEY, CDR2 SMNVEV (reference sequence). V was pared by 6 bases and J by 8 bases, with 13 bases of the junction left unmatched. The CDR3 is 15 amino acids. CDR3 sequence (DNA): TGTGCCAGCAGCCGCCCGGGAGCGGGAGATAGTACGCAGTATTTT. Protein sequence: CASSRPGAGDSTQYF.

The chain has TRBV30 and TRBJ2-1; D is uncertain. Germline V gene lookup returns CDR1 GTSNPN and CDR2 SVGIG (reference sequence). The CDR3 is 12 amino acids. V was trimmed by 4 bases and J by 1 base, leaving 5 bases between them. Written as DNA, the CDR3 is TGTGCCTGGACCCCGTCCTACAATGAGCAGTTCTTC. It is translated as CAWTPSYNEQFF.

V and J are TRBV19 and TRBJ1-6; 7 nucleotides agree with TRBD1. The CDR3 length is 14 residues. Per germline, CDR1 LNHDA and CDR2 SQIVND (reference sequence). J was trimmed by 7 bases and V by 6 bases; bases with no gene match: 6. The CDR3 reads CASRTGTENSPLHF. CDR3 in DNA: TGTGCCAGTAGGACCGGGACAGAGAATTCACCCCTCCACTTT.

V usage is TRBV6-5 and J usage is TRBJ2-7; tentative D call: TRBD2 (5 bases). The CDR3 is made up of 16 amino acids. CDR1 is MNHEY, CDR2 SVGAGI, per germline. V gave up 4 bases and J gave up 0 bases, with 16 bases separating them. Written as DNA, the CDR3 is TGTGCCAGCAGTTGGACCGCGGACTTGCCCTCCTACGAGCAGTACTTC. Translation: CASSWTADLPSYEQYF.

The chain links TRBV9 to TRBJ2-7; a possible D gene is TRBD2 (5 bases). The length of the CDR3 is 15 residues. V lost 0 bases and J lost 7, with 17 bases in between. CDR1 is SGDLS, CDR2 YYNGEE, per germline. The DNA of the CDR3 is TGTGCCAGCAGCGTAGATGGGGATTTAGCGAGGGAGCAGTACTTC. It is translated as CASSVDGDLAREQYF.

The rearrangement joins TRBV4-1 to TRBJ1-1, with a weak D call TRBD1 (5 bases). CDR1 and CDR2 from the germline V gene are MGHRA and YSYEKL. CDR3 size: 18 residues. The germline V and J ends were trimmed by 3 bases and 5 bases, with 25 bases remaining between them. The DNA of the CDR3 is TGCGCCAGCAGCCAGCACCATTTAGCCGGGACGCTTGGGACTGAAGCTTTCTTT. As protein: CASSQHHLAGTLGTEAFF.

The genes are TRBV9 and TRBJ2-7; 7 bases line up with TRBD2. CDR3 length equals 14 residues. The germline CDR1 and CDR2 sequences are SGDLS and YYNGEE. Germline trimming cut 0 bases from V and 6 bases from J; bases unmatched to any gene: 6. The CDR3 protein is CASSVAGGSREQYF. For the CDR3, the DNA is TGTGCCAGCAGCGTAGCAGGCGGGAGCCGCGAGCAGTACTTC.

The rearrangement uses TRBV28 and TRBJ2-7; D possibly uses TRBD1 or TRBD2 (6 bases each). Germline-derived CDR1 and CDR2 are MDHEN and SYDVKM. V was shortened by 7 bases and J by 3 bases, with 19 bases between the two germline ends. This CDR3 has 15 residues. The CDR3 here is CASTHSRGLSYEQYF. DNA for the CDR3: TGTGCCAGCACCCACTCTCGGGGGCTTAGCTACGAGCAGTACTTC.

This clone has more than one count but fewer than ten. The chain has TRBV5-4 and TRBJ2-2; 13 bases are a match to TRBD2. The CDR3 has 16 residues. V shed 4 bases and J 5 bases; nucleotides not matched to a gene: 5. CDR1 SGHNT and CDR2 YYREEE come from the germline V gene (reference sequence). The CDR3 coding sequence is TGTGCCAGCAGCACACGGACTAGCGGGAGTACCGGGGAGCTGTTTTTT. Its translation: CASSTRTSGSTGELFF.

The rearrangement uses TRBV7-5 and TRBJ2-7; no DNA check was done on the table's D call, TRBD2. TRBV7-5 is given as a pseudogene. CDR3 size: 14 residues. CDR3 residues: CVRSLGPGSYEQYF. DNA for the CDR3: TGTGTCAGAAGCTTAGGCCCCGGCTCCTACGAGCAGTACTTC.

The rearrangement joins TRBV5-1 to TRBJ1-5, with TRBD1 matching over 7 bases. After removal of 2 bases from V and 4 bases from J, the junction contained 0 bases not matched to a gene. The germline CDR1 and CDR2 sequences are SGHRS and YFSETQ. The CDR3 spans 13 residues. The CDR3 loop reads CASSFRGNQPQHF. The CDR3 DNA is TGCGCCAGCAGCTTCAGGGGGAATCAGCCCCAGCATTTT.

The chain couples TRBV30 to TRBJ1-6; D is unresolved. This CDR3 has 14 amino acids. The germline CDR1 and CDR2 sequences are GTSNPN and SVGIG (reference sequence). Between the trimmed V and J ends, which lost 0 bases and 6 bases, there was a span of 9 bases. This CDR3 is CAWSVGIRNSPLHF. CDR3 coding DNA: TGTGCCTGGAGTGTCGGGATTCGTAATTCACCCCTCCACTTT.

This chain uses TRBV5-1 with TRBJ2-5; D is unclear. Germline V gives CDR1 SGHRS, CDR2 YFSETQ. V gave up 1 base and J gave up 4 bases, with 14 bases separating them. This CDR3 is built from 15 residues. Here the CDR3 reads CASSLNPGSRETQYF. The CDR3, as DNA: TGCGCCAGCAGCTTGAACCCTGGCTCACGAGAGACCCAGTACTTC.

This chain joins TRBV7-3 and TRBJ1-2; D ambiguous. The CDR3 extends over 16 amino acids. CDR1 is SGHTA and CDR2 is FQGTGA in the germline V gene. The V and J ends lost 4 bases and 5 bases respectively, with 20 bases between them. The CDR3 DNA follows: TGTGCCAGCAGCTCCCAACCCCTAGGGATGGGGTATGGCTACACCTTC. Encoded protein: CASSSQPLGMGYGYTF.

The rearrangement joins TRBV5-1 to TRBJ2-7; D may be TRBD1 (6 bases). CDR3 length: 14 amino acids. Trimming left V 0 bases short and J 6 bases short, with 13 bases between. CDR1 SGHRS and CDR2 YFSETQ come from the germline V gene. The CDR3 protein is CASSLGQAMGEQYF. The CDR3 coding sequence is TGCGCCAGCAGCTTGGGACAGGCCATGGGCGAGCAGTACTTC.

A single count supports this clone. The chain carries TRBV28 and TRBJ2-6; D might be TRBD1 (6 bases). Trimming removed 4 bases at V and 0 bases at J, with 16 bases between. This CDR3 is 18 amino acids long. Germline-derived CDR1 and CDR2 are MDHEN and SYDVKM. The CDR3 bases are TGTGCCAGCAGTTCCTCCCGGGACATGTACTCTGGGGCCAACGTCCTGACTTTC. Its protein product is CASSSSRDMYSGANVLTF. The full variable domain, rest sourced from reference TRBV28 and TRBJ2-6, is DVKVTQSSRYLVKRTGEKVFLECVQDMDHENMFWYRQDPGLGLRLIYFSYDVKMKEKGDIPEGYSVSREKKERFSLILESASTNQTSMYLCASSSSRDMYSGANVLTFGAGSRLTVL.

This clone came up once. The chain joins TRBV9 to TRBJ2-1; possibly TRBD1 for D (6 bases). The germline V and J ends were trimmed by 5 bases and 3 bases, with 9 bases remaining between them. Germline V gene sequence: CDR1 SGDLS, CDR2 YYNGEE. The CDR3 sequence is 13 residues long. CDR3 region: CASSVQGYNEQFF. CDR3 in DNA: TGTGCCAGCAGTGTACAGGGCTACAATGAGCAGTTCTTC.